What follows is one TCR beta chain and its context. Its antigen is unidentified. Here immunoSEQ multiplex PCR was the method, and the copy in TCRdb shows in-frame clones only, minus some. The sample has some 86,000 clones, about 91% seen once. The data are from a study of T cell responses to AZD1222 COVID-19 vaccine. This CDR3 is 11 amino acids long. Trimming shortened V by 8 bases and J by 6 bases, and 8 bases separated the two germline ends. Germline CDR1 reads MDHEN; CDR2 reads SYDVKM. General study findings and limits: Breadth and depth of Spike-specific TCRs rose after two AZD1222 doses.

Sequencing used peripheral blood, obtained on day 0 of AZD1222 vaccination. This chain joins TRBV28 and TRBJ2-1; D might be TRBD2 (6 bases). The sequence was obtained from an adult in good health. The CDR3: CASGTSNEQFF. The CDR3 coding sequence is TGTGCCAGCGGGACTTCCAATGAGCAGTTCTTC.